This is a list of T cell receptor beta chains from one sample in a study of blood T cells in healthy people across ages. TCRdb used MiXCR to reprocess the 5' RACE reads, holding one entry per CDR3 protein. The table lists some 670,000 distinct CDR3 sequences, about 50% of them singletons. The specimen sequenced was blood. Receptors originate from a woman aged 80 or over in good health. Each CDR3 is given with its conserved first and last residue. A D gene is named only where the DNA matches it firmly. Clone size is given for some rows only: seen once, a few or many times, or a class if the clone is expanded.

D | size | J | V | DNA | CDR3
TRBD1 | - | TRBJ2-7 | TRBV6-5 | TGTGCCAGCAGTGGACAGGGGGTAAGTCAGCCCCAGTACTTC | CASSGQGVSQPQYF
- | - | TRBJ1-2 | TRBV12-3/TRBV12-4 | TGTGCCAGCAGTTTAGCAGGGTACTTCACCTTC | CASSLAGYFTF
- | many | TRBJ2-3 | TRBV20-1 | TGCAGTGCTAGAGTGGGGTCGACCGCAACAGATACGCAGTATTTT | CSARVGSTATDTQYF
TRBD2 | many | TRBJ2-7 | TRBV20-1 | TGCAGTGCTAGAATGGCCGGGACTAGCGGGAGTTCTGAGCAGTACTTC | CSARMAGTSGSSEQYF
TRBD2 | - | TRBJ2-5 | TRBV6-5 | TGTGCCAGCAGATCCGGACTAGCCCAAGAGACCCAGTACTTC | CASRSGLAQETQYF
TRBD1 | once | TRBJ1-5 | TRBV7-9 | TGTACCAGCAGCACGGCCGGGACAGGGATCAATCAGCCCCAGCATTTT | CTSSTAGTGINQPQHF
TRBD1 | - | TRBJ2-3 | TRBV7-6 | TGTGCCAGCAGCTCTGGGGGACAGGGGGGAACGCAGTATTTT | CASSSGGQGGTQYF
- | - | TRBJ2-1 | TRBV28 | TGTGCCAGCAGTTTTGCAGGGAAAGGGTACGATGAGCAGTTCTTC | CASSFAGKGYDEQFF
- | few | TRBJ1-3 | TRBV5-5 | TGTGCCAGCAGCTTGGAGACAGCTTATGGAAACACCATATATTTT | CASSLETAYGNTIYF
TRBD2 | few | TRBJ2-3 | TRBV12-3/TRBV12-4 | TGTGCCAGCAGTCCGGACCTAGCGGGCCTGGGGATGGCAGATACGCAGTATTTT | CASSPDLAGLGMADTQYF
- | many | TRBJ2-5 | TRBV6-6 | TGTGCCAGCAGTAGCCGTGGGGGGCTTAACCAAGAGACCCAGTACTTC | CASSSRGGLNQETQYF
TRBD1 | - | TRBJ2-5 | TRBV5-1 | TGCGCCAGCGCCCGGACAGGGGAATATCAAGAGACCCAGTACTTC | CASARTGEYQETQYF
TRBD2 | many | TRBJ2-5 | TRBV11-2 | TGTGCCAGCAGCTTAGTAGGAACTAGCGGGATCAATAAAGAGACCCAGTACTTC | CASSLVGTSGINKETQYF
- | - | TRBJ2-7 | TRBV3-1 | TGTGCCAGCAGCCAAGACGACAGGAGAAACCGCGAGCAGTACTTC | CASSQDDRRNREQYF